This T cell receptor beta chain was sequenced during a study of T cell repertoires in cytomegalovirus infection. Study-level findings and limits: HLA-C-restricted CMV-specific TCR beta clonotypes were dominant in the ex vivo response.

The CDR3 is 12 residues long. Between the trimmed V and J ends, which lost 6 bases and 9 bases, there was a span of 12 bases. CDR1 is MNHEY, CDR2 SVGEGT, per germline. This clonotype was counted many times. Its antigen remains unknown. TCRdb fed the reads into MiXCR, producing one record per CDR3 protein. The table lists 150,000 or so distinct CDR3 sequences, under 8% of them singletons. Specimen: PBMCs. This TCR was sampled from a human donor in good health (CMV status not recorded). Some clones in this sample may be carry-over from other donors' samples. The V gene is TRBV6-2 or TRBV6-3, the J gene TRBJ2-1, with D perhaps TRBD2 (6 bases). CDR3 protein: CASREGRSEQFF. For the CDR3, the DNA is TGTGCCAGCAGGGAGGGGCGCAGTGAGCAGTTCTTC.